This TCR beta chain was captured in a study of beta chain features in type 1 diabetes. Findings and limits, study-wide: There were fewer insertions and more deletions at the VDJ junctions of type 1 diabetes patients. When Type 1 diabetes patients were examined, their TCRB CDR3s proved moderately but significantly shorter in all four CD4+ subsets.

The sample holds a few counts of this clone. The antigen remains undetermined. Every bit of the isolated RNA underwent reverse transcription, so sequencing read expressed TCRB transcripts. The data were produced by immunoSEQ multiplex PCR, yet TCRdb's version contains in-frame clones alone and is incomplete. In the table there are around 130,000 clones, around 10% of which are singletons. Each of the sorted populations had a purity greater than 95%. The CDR3 is 17 residues long. Deletions cut 3 bases from V and 2 bases from J, with 14 bases between. Looked up from germline, CDR1 is LNHDA and CDR2 is SQIVND (reference sequence).

Sequencing was performed on central memory CD4+ T cells from blood. The TCR sequence derives from a man aged 30 to 45 with type 1 diabetes. V gene TRBV19 combines with J gene TRBJ2-6; TRBD1 might be the D (6 bases). Written as DNA, the CDR3 is TGTGCCAGTAGTATCTGGGCAGGGGATCCTGGGGCCAACGTCCTGACTTTC. It yields the protein CASSIWAGDPGANVLTF.